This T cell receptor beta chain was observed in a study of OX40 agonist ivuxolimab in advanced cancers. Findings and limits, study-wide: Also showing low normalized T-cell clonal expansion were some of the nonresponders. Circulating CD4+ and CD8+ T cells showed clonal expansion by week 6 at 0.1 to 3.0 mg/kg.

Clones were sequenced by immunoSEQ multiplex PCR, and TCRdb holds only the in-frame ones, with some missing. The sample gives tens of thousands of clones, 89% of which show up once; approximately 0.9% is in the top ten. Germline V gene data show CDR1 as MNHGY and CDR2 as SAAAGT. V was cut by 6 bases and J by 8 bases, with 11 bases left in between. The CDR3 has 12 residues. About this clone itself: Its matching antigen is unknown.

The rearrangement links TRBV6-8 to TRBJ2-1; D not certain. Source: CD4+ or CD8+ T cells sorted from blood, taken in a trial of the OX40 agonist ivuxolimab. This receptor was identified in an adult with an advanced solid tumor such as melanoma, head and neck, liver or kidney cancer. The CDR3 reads CASSMTLDEQFF. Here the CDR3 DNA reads TGTGCCAGCAGCATGACATTGGATGAGCAGTTCTTC.